Below, 9 T cell receptor beta chains from the same sample are listed, as sequenced in a study of cytomegalovirus exposure and HLA in healthy donors. The table came from immunoSEQ multiplex PCR; TCRdb's copy has only in-frame clones and leaves some out. The sample lists around 300,000 clones, around 87% occurring once. Sequenced input: PBMCs. These receptors came from a woman aged 30 to 39 in good health and CMV-seropositive.

The chain links TRBV18 to TRBJ1-6; TRBD1 might be the D (5 bases). The CDR3 covers 13 residues. Trimming removed 5 bases from V and 8 bases from J, with 10 bases in between. Germline V gene data show CDR1 as KGHSH and CDR2 as LQKENI. CDR3 loop: CASSSEGDSPLHF. The CDR3 coding sequence is TGTGCCAGCTCATCCGAAGGGGATTCACCCCTCCACTTT.

The chain joins TRBV7-6 to TRBJ2-7; D is ambiguous. This CDR3 is 13 amino acids long. Per germline, CDR1 SGHVS and CDR2 FNYEAQ. Trimming removed 5 bases at V and 0 bases at J, with 8 bases between. CDR3 protein: CASSVSDSYEQYF. The CDR3 coding sequence is TGTGCCAGCAGCGTATCAGACTCCTACGAGCAGTACTTC.

This rearrangement joins TRBV9 to TRBJ1-5; 12 nucleotides line up with TRBD1. The CDR3 has 16 residues. J gave up 5 bases and V 3 bases, and 6 bases lay outside the gene matches. Germline-derived CDR1 and CDR2 are SGDLS and YYNGEE. CDR3 protein: CASSARDRGRDQPQHF. CDR3 DNA: TGTGCCAGCAGCGCACGGGACAGGGGGCGCGATCAGCCCCAGCATTTT.

The chain carries TRBV2 and TRBJ1-5; the match to TRBD1 covers 8 bases. Germline loops: CDR1 SNHLY, CDR2 FYNNEI. Trimming took 6 bases from V and 4 from J; bases not matched to a gene: 8. The CDR3 length is 15 residues. In DNA, the CDR3 is TGTGCCAGCAGGCACGGACAGGGCTGGAATCAGCCCCAGCATTTT. This codes for CASRHGQGWNQPQHF.

The genes are TRBV30 and TRBJ2-7; TRBD2 agrees at 9 bases. Germline values: CDR1 GTSNPN, CDR2 SVGIG (reference sequence). V shed 1 base and J 3 bases; nucleotides not matched to a gene: 4. The CDR3 is 14 amino acids. The DNA for the CDR3 is TGTGCCTGGAGTGCCCTAGCGGGATACTACGAGCAGTACTTC. It encodes CAWSALAGYYEQYF. The full variable domain, its missing parts supplied by reference TRBV30 and TRBJ2-7, is SQTIHQWPATLVQPVGSPLSLECTVEGTSNPNLYWYRQAAGRGLQLLFYSVGIGQISSEVPQNLSASRPQDRQFILSSKKLLLSDSGFYLCAWSALAGYYEQYFGPGTRLTVT.

V and J are TRBV30 and TRBJ1-2; TRBD1 matches 9 bases. V was pared by 8 bases and J by 4 bases, with 11 bases of the junction left unmatched. Germline V gene data show CDR1 as GTSNPN and CDR2 as SVGIG (reference sequence). This CDR3 is built from 14 residues. The CDR3 here is CAGSGDREVYGYTF. CDR3 nucleotide sequence: TGTGCCGGGTCTGGGGACAGGGAGGTCTATGGCTACACCTTC.

The J gene is TRBJ2-2, the V gene TRBV7-6; D ambiguous. Germline V gives CDR1 SGHVS, CDR2 FNYEAQ. The length of the CDR3 is 11 residues. V was cut by 5 bases and J by 5 bases, with 3 bases left in between. CDR3 sequence: CASSRTGELFF. In DNA, the CDR3 is TGTGCCAGCAGCCGTACCGGGGAGCTGTTTTTT.

This clone was picked up a small number of times. The chain employs TRBV7-2 and TRBJ1-1; 7 bases line up with TRBD1. V lost 6 bases, J lost 2 bases, and 12 bases stayed unmatched. CDR1 and CDR2 (germline): SGHTA, FQGNSA. This CDR3 is 16 amino acids long. CDR3 sequence: CASRRLTGSVNTEAFF. The CDR3 nucleotides read TGTGCCAGCAGGAGACTGACAGGGAGTGTTAACACTGAAGCTTTCTTT.

The chain uses TRBV19 and TRBJ1-5; the match to TRBD1 covers 7 bases. The CDR3 has 16 residues. The germline V gene encodes CDR1 LNHDA and CDR2 SQIVND (reference sequence). V gave up 5 bases and J gave up 6 bases; unmatched junction bases: 13. The CDR3 protein is CASSWGEGAVGQPQHF. For the CDR3, the DNA is TGTGCCAGTAGTTGGGGGGAGGGGGCCGTCGGTCAGCCCCAGCATTTT.